These 17 T cell receptor beta chains share one sample of origin, sequenced in a study of blood T cell repertoires in COVID-19. The assay was immunoSEQ multiplex PCR, and TCRdb's table has in-frame clones only and misses some. The repertoire holds about 60,000 clones, with nearly 90% as singletons. Sequencing input: peripheral blood. Every receptor here comes from a man aged 65 to 85 with acute or convalescent COVID-19.

The CDR3 here is CATSRDGLALETQYF. CDR3 DNA: TGTGCCACCAGCAGAGATGGGCTAGCCTTGGAGACCCAGTACTTC. The rearrangement uses TRBV15 and TRBJ2-5, with a possible D match to TRBD2 (5 bases). The CDR3 has 15 amino acids. V lost 0 bases to trimming and J lost 5 bases, with 13 bases between them. CDR1 and CDR2 (germline): LNHNV, YYDKDF (reference sequence).

V usage is TRBV28 and J usage is TRBJ2-2; 11 nucleotides line up with TRBD2. Germline CDR1 and CDR2: MDHEN and SYDVKM. This CDR3 is built from 15 residues. The V segment lost 5 bases and the J segment 5 bases; nucleotides outside the gene matches: 4. The CDR3 here is CASSRPSGGTGELFF. CDR3 in DNA: TGTGCCAGCAGTCGACCTAGCGGGGGGACCGGGGAGCTGTTTTTT.

CDR3 protein: CASSADRGVYGYTF. The CDR3 DNA is TGTGCCAGCAGTGCGGACAGGGGGGTCTATGGCTACACCTTC. The rearrangement links TRBV27 to TRBJ1-2, with 10 bases aligning to TRBD1. V gave up 5 bases and J gave up 4 bases; unmatched junction bases: 4. The CDR3 loop spans 14 amino acids. Germline CDR1 reads MNHEY; CDR2 reads SMNVEV (reference sequence).

The gene calls are TRBV11-2 and TRBJ2-3; the D is unclear. This CDR3 has 17 residues. In germline, CDR1 is SGHAT, CDR2 FQNNGV. With 2 bases removed from V and 0 bases from J, the gap between germline ends came to 15 bases. In DNA form, the CDR3 reads TGTGCCAGCAGCTTACCGTCGTCCGGGTTAAGCACAGATACGCAGTATTTT. This gives the protein CASSLPSSGLSTDTQYF.

The J gene is TRBJ2-6, the V gene TRBV6-5, with D maybe TRBD1 (6 bases). The germline CDR1 and CDR2 sequences are MNHEY and SVGAGI. V was shortened by 6 bases and J by 4 bases, with 13 bases between the two germline ends. This CDR3 contains 15 residues. DNA of the CDR3: TGTGCCAGCAGGGACACAGGGTCCGGGGCCAACGTCCTGACTTTC. It specifies CASRDTGSGANVLTF.

This clone was counted between two and nine times. V is TRBV4-3 and J is TRBJ1-2; 9 bases match TRBD1. Per the germline V gene, CDR1 is LGHNA and CDR2 is YSLEER. The CDR3 is 18 residues long. J lost 10 bases, V lost 0 bases, and 18 bases had no gene match. In nucleotides, the CDR3 is TGCGCCAGCAGCCAAGATCCCATGGGGTGGACAGGGGCGGATGTCTACACCTTC. Protein product: CASSQDPMGWTGADVYTF.

The chain carries TRBV28 and TRBJ2-1; the D gene is possibly TRBD1 (6 bases). Trimming removed 4 bases at V and 8 bases at J, with 18 bases between. Germline CDR1 and CDR2: MDHEN and SYDVKM. This CDR3 spans 15 amino acids. This chain's CDR3 is CASSSIGGADYEQFF. The CDR3 DNA follows: TGTGCCAGCAGTTCGATTGGGGGCGCCGACTATGAGCAGTTCTTC. Filled out from reference TRBV28 and TRBJ2-1, the complete variable domain reads DVKVTQSSRYLVKRTGEKVFLECVQDMDHENMFWYRQDPGLGLRLIYFSYDVKMKEKGDIPEGYSVSREKKERFSLILESASTNQTSMYLCASSSIGGADYEQFFGPGTRLTVL.

The rearrangement links TRBV3-1 (or the pseudogene TRBV3-2) to TRBJ2-1, with D perhaps matching TRBD1 (6 bases). The germline V and J ends were trimmed by 4 bases and 3 bases, with 10 bases remaining between them. Germline values: CDR1 LGHDT, CDR2 YNNKEL (reference sequence). The CDR3 has 14 residues. CDR3 nucleotide sequence: TGTGCCAGCAGCCCTCCAGGGGTCTACAATGAGCAGTTCTTC. Protein sequence: CASSPPGVYNEQFF.

The chain has TRBV5-5 and TRBJ2-3, with 7 nucleotides matching TRBD2. Germline V gene data show CDR1 as SGHKS and CDR2 as YYEKEE (reference sequence). This CDR3 is 15 amino acids long. With V trimmed by 2 bases and J by 2 bases, 5 bases remained unmatched. CDR3 coding DNA: TGTGCCAGCAGCTTTGGCGGGAGACCCACAGATACGCAGTATTTT. Residues: CASSFGGRPTDTQYF.

The chain couples TRBV2 to TRBJ1-1; D remains unclear. Germline V lookup: CDR1 SNHLY, CDR2 FYNNEI. V gave up 1 base and J gave up 6 bases, with 6 bases separating them. This CDR3 region has 12 residues. The CDR3 DNA reads as TGTGCCAGCAGTGAAGTTCTTTCTGAAGCTTTCTTT. The encoded protein is CASSEVLSEAFF.

The V and J genes are TRBV4-1 and TRBJ1-2; tentatively, D is TRBD1 (5 bases). The germline V gene has CDR1 MGHRA and CDR2 YSYEKL. The ends were cut back, 4 bases at V and 7 bases at J, with 7 bases in the middle. The CDR3 covers 11 residues. The CDR3 here is CASSRGVGYTF. CDR3 coding DNA: TGCGCCAGCAGCCGGGGGGTTGGCTACACCTTC.

V usage is TRBV6-1 and J usage is TRBJ2-3; 10 bases agree with TRBD1. V lost 4 bases and J lost 2; bases outside the gene matches: 6. CDR1 MNHNS and CDR2 SASEGT come from the germline V gene. The CDR3 loop spans 16 amino acids. Here the CDR3 DNA reads TGTGCCAGCAGTGGACAGGGGGCGCGGGACACAGATACGCAGTATTTT. This encodes CASSGQGARDTDTQYF.

The gene calls are TRBV18 and TRBJ2-5, with D possibly TRBD1 on 6 matching bases. The CDR3 spans 16 residues. Trimming took 2 bases from V and 3 from J, leaving 16 bases between them. CDR1 is KGHSH, CDR2 LQKENI, per germline. The CDR3 bases are TGTGCCAGCTCACCAAAGTGGGCAGGGGTCGAAGAGACCCAGTACTTC. Protein product: CASSPKWAGVEETQYF.

The chain recombines TRBV6-5 with TRBJ2-7; 8 bases agree with TRBD1. The CDR3 has 13 amino acids. Per germline, CDR1 MNHEY and CDR2 SVGAGI. V was pared by 8 bases and J by 5 bases, with 8 bases of the junction left unmatched. CDR3 in amino acids: CASQRTGFNEQYF. DNA of the CDR3: TGTGCCAGCCAACGGACAGGGTTTAACGAGCAGTACTTC.

This clone was seen at least ten times. The chain employs TRBV30 and TRBJ1-2, with TRBD1 as a possible D gene (6 bases). Trimming shortened V by 2 bases and J by 4 bases, and 20 bases separated the two germline ends. CDR1 is GTSNPN, CDR2 SVGIG, per germline (reference sequence). This CDR3 is built from 16 residues. In DNA form, the CDR3 reads TGTGCCTGGAGTAAGGGCGGCAGGGGACCCGCCTATGGCTACACCTTC. Protein sequence: CAWSKGGRGPAYGYTF.

CDR3 DNA: TGTGCCAGCAGGGGAGATCCCTACAATGAGCAGTTCTTC. Protein product: CASRGDPYNEQFF. The chain links TRBV7-9 to TRBJ2-1, with a possible D match to TRBD2 (5 bases). The germline V gene encodes CDR1 SEHNR and CDR2 FQNEAQ (reference sequence). CDR3 length: 13 residues. V shed 6 bases and J shed 2 bases, with 8 bases lying between them.

In DNA form, the CDR3 reads TGTGCCAGCAGTACCGGACAGGGGGTGTACGAGCAGTACTTC. Its protein is CASSTGQGVYEQYF. The rearrangement joins TRBV2 to TRBJ2-7, with 10 bases aligning to TRBD1. The CDR3 contains 14 residues. J gave up 4 bases and V 5 bases, and 5 bases lay outside the gene matches. The germline gives CDR1 SNHLY, CDR2 FYNNEI.